The sequence of this T cell receptor beta chain was determined in a study of PD-L1 blockade in urothelial cancer. Overall study: Analyzed time points were 3 weeks (second dose) and 6 weeks after therapy began.

The protocol was immunoSEQ multiplex PCR, while the TCRdb copy is restricted to in-frame clones and leaves out a portion. The profile shows around 110,000 clones, about 89% of them singletons. Time point defined: peripheral blood 6 weeks after treatment start. This clone was recorded once. The CDR3 contains 15 residues. Germline CDR1 reads LNHDA; CDR2 reads SQIVND (reference sequence). V shed 3 bases, J shed 6 bases, and the junction held 7 bases outside the gene matches. This material consisted of PBMCs, taken around atezolizumab (anti-PD-L1) treatment. The TCR originated in a man aged 55 to 70 with urothelial cancer. V gene TRBV19 combines with J gene TRBJ2-2; 7 bases agree with TRBD1. Written as DNA, the CDR3 is TGTGCCAGTAGTATTTCGACAGGGTGGGCCGGGGAGCTGTTTTTT. Amino acid sequence: CASSISTGWAGELFF.